The 18 T cell receptor beta chains below were found in one sample sequenced in a study of blood T cell repertoires in COVID-19. Sequencing used immunoSEQ multiplex PCR; TCRdb keeps in-frame clones, though not all of them. The data contain some 130,000 clones, roughly 85% of them singletons. Material: peripheral blood. The receptor source for this set is a man aged 55 to 70 with acute or convalescent COVID-19.

This chain uses TRBV19 with TRBJ1-1, with a tentative D call TRBD1 (5 bases). The germline V gene encodes CDR1 LNHDA and CDR2 SQIVND (reference sequence). V lost 2 bases, J lost 4 bases, and 8 bases lay in between. The CDR3 totals 13 residues. The CDR3 DNA sequence: TGTGCCAGTAGTATAATTCAGGGCACTGAAGCTTTCTTT. Protein product: CASSIIQGTEAFF.

This sequence joins TRBV15 and TRBJ2-7; a weak D match, TRBD1 (6 bases). In germline, CDR1 is LNHNV, CDR2 YYDKDF (reference sequence). V shed 3 bases and J shed 4 bases, with 16 bases lying between them. The CDR3 contains 15 residues. For the CDR3, the DNA is TGTGCCACCAGCAGCCTCGGGACACCACCTTACGAGCAGTACTTC. Translation: CATSSLGTPPYEQYF.

The V gene is TRBV14, the J gene TRBJ1-4; D is unclear. The CDR3 totals 15 residues. With 3 bases removed from V and 5 bases from J, the gap between germline ends came to 13 bases. Germline V lookup: CDR1 SGHDN, CDR2 FVKESK. This chain's CDR3 is CASSQMGRGNEKLFF. CDR3 DNA sequence: TGTGCCAGCAGCCAGATGGGCCGCGGGAATGAAAAACTGTTTTTT.

The V gene is TRBV6-5, the J gene TRBJ1-5, with D possibly matching TRBD1 (5 bases). The CDR3 spans 15 residues. V lost 6 bases to trimming and J lost 8 bases, with 20 bases between them. Germline V gene lookup returns CDR1 MNHEY and CDR2 SVGAGI. The CDR3 DNA follows: TGTGCCAGCAGCCGCGGGGGGGGACGTTTGGAGCCCCAGCATTTT. Its translation is CASSRGGGRLEPQHF.

This chain connects TRBV18 to TRBJ2-6; 9 nucleotides align to TRBD1. Germline CDR1 and CDR2: KGHSH and LQKENI. The J segment lost 1 base and the V segment lost 6 bases, leaving 13 bases of the junction unmatched. The CDR3 extends over 19 amino acids. In nucleotides, the CDR3 is TGTGCCAGCTCTCTTTCCGCCGGGACAGGGTCGTCTGGGGCCAACGTCCTGACTTTC. It codes for CASSLSAGTGSSGANVLTF.

This clone has more than one count but fewer than ten. V and J are TRBV9 and TRBJ1-1, with D tentatively TRBD1 (6 bases). The length of the CDR3 is 14 residues. Germline CDR1 SGDLS, CDR2 YYNGEE. V lost 3 bases, J lost 0 bases, and 9 bases lay in between. The DNA for the CDR3 is TGTGCCAGCAGCGGACAGGTATTGAACACTGAAGCTTTCTTT. This gives the protein CASSGQVLNTEAFF.

V and J are TRBV7-2 and TRBJ2-1; D is undetermined. V was cut by 2 bases and J by 7 bases, with 3 bases left in between. The germline V gene encodes CDR1 SGHTA and CDR2 FQGNSA. The length of the CDR3 is 11 residues. The CDR3 protein is CASSLRNEQFF. DNA for the CDR3: TGTGCCAGCAGCTTACGGAATGAGCAGTTCTTC.

The V gene is TRBV29-1, the J gene TRBJ1-3; D is uncertain. Germline V gene sequence: CDR1 SQVTM, CDR2 ANQGSEA. Between the trimmed V and J ends, which lost 7 bases and 0 bases, there was a span of 10 bases. The CDR3 is 13 residues long. CDR3 sequence: CSGAVSSGNTIYF. CDR3 sequence (DNA): TGCAGCGGAGCTGTGAGCTCTGGAAACACCATATATTTT.

The chain uses TRBV5-1 and TRBJ2-2; no definite D call. Trimming stripped 0 bases from V and 0 bases from J, with 3 bases between. The CDR3 is made up of 14 amino acids. Germline V gene lookup returns CDR1 SGHRS and CDR2 YFSETQ. In DNA form, the CDR3 reads TGCGCCAGCAGCTTGGAGCCGAACACCGGGGAGCTGTTTTTT. As protein: CASSLEPNTGELFF.

This clone has only a few counts. V gene TRBV4-2 combines with J gene TRBJ1-6; no definite D call. This CDR3 is built from 14 residues. From germline, CDR1 is LGHNA and CDR2 YNFKEQ. Trimming took off 0 bases at V and 14 bases at J, with 14 bases between the two ends. The CDR3 is CASSQDTLGAALHF. The CDR3 nucleotides are TGTGCCAGCAGCCAAGATACGTTAGGAGCGGCCCTCCACTTT.

The V call is TRBV19, the J call TRBJ2-2, with no clear D. Germline V lookup: CDR1 LNHDA, CDR2 SQIVND (reference sequence). This CDR3 is 16 amino acids long. Trimming removed 5 bases at V and 0 bases at J, with 13 bases between. CDR3 DNA sequence: TGTGCCAGTAGTTCCCAGATTCCAACGAACACCGGGGAGCTGTTTTTT. Protein product: CASSSQIPTNTGELFF.

This clone appeared a few times. This chain uses TRBV6-1 with TRBJ1-4, with D unclear. Trimming pared 2 bases from V and 11 bases from J, leaving 12 bases between. The CDR3 is made up of 13 amino acids. Germline CDR1 reads MNHNS; CDR2 reads SASEGT. CDR3 residues: CASSEQSREKLFF. CDR3 sequence (DNA): TGTGCCAGCAGTGAACAGAGTAGGGAGAAACTGTTTTTT.

The gene calls are TRBV10-2 and TRBJ2-7; D is unclear. Trimming took 7 bases from V and 3 from J, leaving 16 bases between them. The length of the CDR3 is 14 residues. Germline loops: CDR1 WSHSY, CDR2 SAAADI. The CDR3 here is CASTDPPHYYEQYF. The CDR3 DNA follows: TGCGCCAGCACAGATCCTCCGCACTACTACGAGCAGTACTTC.

The chain has TRBV4-3 and TRBJ1-6, with D possibly TRBD1 on 6 matching bases. This CDR3 spans 15 amino acids. Germline values: CDR1 LGHNA, CDR2 YSLEER. V lost 0 bases and J lost 9, with 12 bases in between. CDR3 coding DNA: TGCGCCAGCAGCCAAGAAAGGGGAGGGGGTTCACCCCTCCACTTT. As protein: CASSQERGGGSPLHF.

The rearrangement links TRBV19 to TRBJ2-2; D not resolved. Germline CDR1 and CDR2: LNHDA and SQIVND (reference sequence). The CDR3 spans 12 residues. V lost 10 bases and J lost 4, with 10 bases in between. This CDR3 is CATSKVTGELFF. The CDR3 nucleotides read TGTGCCACTTCTAAAGTCACCGGGGAGCTGTTTTTT.

The V and J genes are TRBV5-4 and TRBJ2-1; a possible D gene is TRBD1 (6 bases). CDR1 and CDR2 (germline): SGHNT, YYREEE (reference sequence). The V end was cut by 4 bases, the J end by 4 bases, with 15 bases between. The CDR3 contains 15 residues. The CDR3: CASSQRQVLYNEQFF. Here the CDR3 DNA reads TGTGCCAGCAGCCAACGACAGGTGCTGTACAATGAGCAGTTCTTC.

In its sample, this clone was seen once. V usage is TRBV18 and J usage is TRBJ2-1, with 10 bases that match TRBD2. Germline V gene sequence: CDR1 KGHSH, CDR2 LQKENI. J gave up 9 bases and V 2 bases, and 7 bases lay outside the gene matches. CDR3 length: 15 residues. The CDR3 spells CASSPMVAGGGEQFF. The CDR3 DNA reads as TGTGCCAGCTCACCAATGGTAGCGGGAGGCGGTGAGCAGTTCTTC.

Concerning this clone itself: The sample contains more than one DNA sequence encoding this CDR3. The chain couples TRBV5-1 to TRBJ1-6, with D possibly matching TRBD1 (6 bases). The length of the CDR3 is 14 residues. Trimming removed 2 bases from V and 7 bases from J, with 10 bases in between. Germline V CDR1 and CDR2: SGHRS, YFSETQ. CDR3 loop: CASSLGQGNSPLHF. CDR3 nucleotides: TGCGCCAGCAGCTTAGGCCAGGGGAATTCACCCCTCCACTTT.